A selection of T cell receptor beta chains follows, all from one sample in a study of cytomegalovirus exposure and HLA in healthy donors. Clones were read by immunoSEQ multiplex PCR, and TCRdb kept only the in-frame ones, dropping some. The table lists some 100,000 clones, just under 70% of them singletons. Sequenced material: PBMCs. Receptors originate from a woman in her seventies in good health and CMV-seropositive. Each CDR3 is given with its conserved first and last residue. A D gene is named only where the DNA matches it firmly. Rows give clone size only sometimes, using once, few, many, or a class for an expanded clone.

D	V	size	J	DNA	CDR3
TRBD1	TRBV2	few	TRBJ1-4	TGTGCCATCCAGGACAGGGTGTGGGAAAAACTGTTTTTT	CAIQDRVWEKLFF
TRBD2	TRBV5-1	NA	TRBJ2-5	TGCGCCAGCAGCCCTCCGACTAGCGGGCAAGAGACCCAGTACTTC	CASSPPTSGQETQYF
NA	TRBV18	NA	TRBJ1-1	TGTGCCAGCTCACCTGGCAGCACTGAAGCTTTCTTT	CASSPGSTEAFF
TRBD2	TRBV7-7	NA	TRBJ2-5	TGTGCCAGCAGCCCTCTGGGAGGGGCTTACCAAGAGACCCAGTACTTC	CASSPLGGAYQETQYF
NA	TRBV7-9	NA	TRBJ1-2	TGTGCCAGCAGCTTAGACGGCGGAAACTATGGCTACACCTTC	CASSLDGGNYGYTF
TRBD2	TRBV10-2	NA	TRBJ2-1	TGCGCCAGCAGTGATAGAGCGGGGGCTACCCAGGGGCAGTTCTTC	CASSDRAGATQGQFF
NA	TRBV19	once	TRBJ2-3	TGTGCCACCGGGACTAGCACAGATACGCAGTATTTT	CATGTSTDTQYF
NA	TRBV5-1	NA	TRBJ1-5	TGCGCCAGCAGCTTGGCCGGGGATTTCAATCAGCCCCAGCATTTT	CASSLAGDFNQPQHF
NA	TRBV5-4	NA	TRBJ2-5	TGTGCCAGCAGCTTAAGGATTGGAGGAGGGCAGTACTTC	CASSLRIGGGQYF
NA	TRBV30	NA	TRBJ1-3	TGTGCCTGGAGTGCATACCGGGACAACTTTAGAAACACCATATATTTT	CAWSAYRDNFRNTIYF
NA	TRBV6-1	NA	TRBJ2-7	TGTGCCAGCAGCGCGACAGGTTACGAGCAGTACTTC	CASSATGYEQYF
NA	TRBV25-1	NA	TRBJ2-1	TGTGCCAGCAGTCTACTAGCTGGGCCGGCCATCAATGAGCAGTTCTTC	CASSLLAGPAINEQFF
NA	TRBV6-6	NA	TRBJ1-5	TGTGCCAGCGCGGGGTCCCGAAATGATCAGCCCCAGCATTTT	CASAGSRNDQPQHF
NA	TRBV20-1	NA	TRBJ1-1	TGCAGTGCTAGAGCCGACTCTGAAGCTTTCTTT	CSARADSEAFF
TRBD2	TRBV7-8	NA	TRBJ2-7	TGTGCCAGCAGCTTAGTGGGACTAGCCCCTTACGAGCAGTACTTC	CASSLVGLAPYEQYF
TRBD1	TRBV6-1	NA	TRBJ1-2	TGTGCCAGCAGTGGGGGGGACAGCATGTTTTATGGCTACACCTTC	CASSGGDSMFYGYTF
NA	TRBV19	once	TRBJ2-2	TGTGCCAGCCGGGAGTTCTTCCCGACGGGCACCGGGGAGCTGTTTTTT	CASREFFPTGTGELFF
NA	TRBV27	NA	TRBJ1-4	TGTGCCAGCAGTCTCCTCGGGGTAGGCCTAGACCCTAATGAAAAACTGTTTTTT	CASSLLGVGLDPNEKLFF
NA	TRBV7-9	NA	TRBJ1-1	TGTGCCAGCAGCTTTCCTAACTTGGAAGCTTTCTTT	CASSFPNLEAFF
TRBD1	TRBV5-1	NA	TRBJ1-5	TGCGCCACGACCGAGGACAGGTATAATGGCAATCAGCCCCAGCATTTT	CATTEDRYNGNQPQHF
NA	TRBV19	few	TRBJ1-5	TGTGCCAGTAGTACGGAAACAGGGCTGCCCCAGCATTTT	CASSTETGLPQHF
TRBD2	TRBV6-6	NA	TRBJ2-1	TGTGCCAGCAGCCCTCGAGGGACTAGATATGAGCAGTTCTTC	CASSPRGTRYEQFF
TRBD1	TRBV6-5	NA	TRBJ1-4	TGTGCCAGCAGTCTACAGGGGGCCGTTAATGAAAAACTGTTTTTT	CASSLQGAVNEKLFF
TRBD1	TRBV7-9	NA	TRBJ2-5	TGTGCCAGCAGACACGGACAGGGTGAGACCCAGTACTTC	CASRHGQGETQYF
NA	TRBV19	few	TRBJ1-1	TGTGCCAGTAGTATAGCCGGGACTCTGAACACTGAAGCTTTCTTT	CASSIAGTLNTEAFF
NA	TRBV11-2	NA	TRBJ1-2	TGTGCCAGCAGAGGTGTCCGGGACAACTTTAACTATGGCTACACCTTC	CASRGVRDNFNYGYTF
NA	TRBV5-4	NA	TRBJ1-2	TGTGCCAGCAGCTTGGTGGCGGACTATGGCTACACCTTC	CASSLVADYGYTF
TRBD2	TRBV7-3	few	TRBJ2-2	TGTGCCAGCAGCCCGGGGGGAAACACCGGGGAGCTGTTTTTT	CASSPGGNTGELFF
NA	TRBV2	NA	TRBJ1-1	TGTGCCAGCAGTTTACAAGTGAACACTGAAGCTTTCTTT	CASSLQVNTEAFF
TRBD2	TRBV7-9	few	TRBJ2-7	TGTGCCAGCAGCTTATTCCGCGGGGGGGCTCTCGAGCAGTACTTC	CASSLFRGGALEQYF
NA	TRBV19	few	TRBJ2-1	TGTGCCAGTAGTAATGGAGCGTCCTACAATGAGCAGTTCTTC	CASSNGASYNEQFF
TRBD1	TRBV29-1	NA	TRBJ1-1	TGCAGCGTTGGGGGGGTTACAGGGGGTCGCAGGGACACTGAAGCTTTCTTT	CSVGGVTGGRRDTEAFF
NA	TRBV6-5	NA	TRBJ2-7	TGTGCCAGCAGTCTAGCTTCCGGCCCCTACGAGCAGTACTTC	CASSLASGPYEQYF
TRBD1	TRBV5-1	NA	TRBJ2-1	TGCGCCAGCACCTCACTCGAGGGGGCCCGGAATGAGCAGTTCTTC	CASTSLEGARNEQFF
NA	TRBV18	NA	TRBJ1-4	TGTGCCAGCCAAATTGGACAGAATGAAAAACTGTTTTTT	CASQIGQNEKLFF
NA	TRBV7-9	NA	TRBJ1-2	TGTGCCAGCAGCTTAGTAGGGGATGGCTACACCTTC	CASSLVGDGYTF
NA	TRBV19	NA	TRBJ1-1	TGTGCCAGTACCTTAGGGGAAGGCACTGAAGCTTTCTTT	CASTLGEGTEAFF
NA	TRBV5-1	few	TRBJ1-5	TGCGCCAGCAGCCCCGGGGGGAATAGCAATCAGCCCCAGCATTTT	CASSPGGNSNQPQHF
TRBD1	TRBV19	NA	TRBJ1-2	TGTGCCAGTAGTATCAACCCGGGACAGGGAAACTATGGCTACACCTTC	CASSINPGQGNYGYTF
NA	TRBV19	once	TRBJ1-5	TGTGCCAGTAGTATAGAGGACAGCCTACAATGGCCCCAGCATTTT	CASSIEDSLQWPQHF
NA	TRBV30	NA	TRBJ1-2	TGTGCCTGGACGGGGTCGGGCTATGGCTACACCTTC	CAWTGSGYGYTF
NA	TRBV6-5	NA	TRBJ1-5	TGTGCCAGCAGTTACGGGGGGGAGGGTCTTTTGGGGCCCCAGCATTTT	CASSYGGEGLLGPQHF
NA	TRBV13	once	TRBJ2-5	TGTGCCAGCAGCTTAGGACAGGGCGGGACCCAGTACTTC	CASSLGQGGTQYF
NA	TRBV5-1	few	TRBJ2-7	TGCGCCAGCAGCAAAACAGGGCACGAGCAGTACTTC	CASSKTGHEQYF
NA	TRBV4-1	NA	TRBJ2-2	TGCGCCAGCAGCCAAGATCCTTGGAGGGAGATTCCCACCGGGGAGCTGTTTTTT	CASSQDPWREIPTGELFF
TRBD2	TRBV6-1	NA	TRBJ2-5	TGTGCCAGCAGTGGCTCTAGCGGGGGGGCAGAGACCCAGTACTTC	CASSGSSGGAETQYF
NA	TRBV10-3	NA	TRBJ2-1	TGTGCCATCAGTTTACCCCGGGGGGCTGGCAATGAGCAGTTCTTC	CAISLPRGAGNEQFF
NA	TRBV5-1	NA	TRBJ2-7	TGCGCCAGCAGCTTGGGGCAGGGTACCTCCTACGAGCAGTACTTC	CASSLGQGTSYEQYF
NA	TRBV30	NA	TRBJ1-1	TGTGCCTGGAGAAAGACTTTCAGCACTGAAGCTTTCTTT	CAWRKTFSTEAFF
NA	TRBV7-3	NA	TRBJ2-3	TGTGCCAGCAGCCTAGACAGCAGGCGTACGCAGTATTTT	CASSLDSRRTQYF
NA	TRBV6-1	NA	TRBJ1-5	TGTGCCAGCAGTGGAAATGTGGCCGCTACCCAGGGAAATCAGCCCCAGCATTTT	CASSGNVAATQGNQPQHF
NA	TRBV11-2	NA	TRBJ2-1	TGTGCCAGCAGCTTAATGTATATCGAGAATGAGCAGTTCTTC	CASSLMYIENEQFF
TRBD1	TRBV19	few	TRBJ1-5	TGTGCCAGTAGTATAGGGGACAGGCAGCCCCAGCATTTT	CASSIGDRQPQHF
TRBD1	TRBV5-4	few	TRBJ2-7	TGTGCCAGCAGCGTACAGGGGGCTGTCTACGAGCAGTACTTC	CASSVQGAVYEQYF
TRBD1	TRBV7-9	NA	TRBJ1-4	TGTGCCAGCAGCCCACAGGGGGCGCGGGAAAAACTGTTTTTT	CASSPQGAREKLFF
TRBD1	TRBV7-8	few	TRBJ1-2	TGTGCCAGCAGCATGGGACAGGGAAACTATGGCTACACCTTC	CASSMGQGNYGYTF
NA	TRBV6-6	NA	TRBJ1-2	TGTGCCAGCAGTATACAGGAAGATGGCTACACCTTC	CASSIQEDGYTF
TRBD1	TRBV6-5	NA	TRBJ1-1	TGTGCCAGCAGTCGAGGACAGGTTGAAGCTTTCTTT	CASSRGQVEAFF